These 7 T cell receptor beta chains were sequenced from one sample in a study of CD8+ T cells in alopecia areata. Extraction and reverse transcription of RNA yielded cDNA as the sequencing template. Measured with immunoSEQ multiplex PCR; TCRdb has only the in-frame clones, and not every one. The sample has 110,000 to 150,000 clones, around 49% seen once. The sample here was CD4+ T cells sorted from blood, taken at week 0. The receptors derive from a human donor with alopecia areata.

This clone was seen only a few times. The gene calls are TRBV29-1 and TRBJ1-1; 7 nucleotides match TRBD1. With 3 bases clipped from V and 8 bases from J, the junction kept 6 bases outside the gene matches. The CDR3 totals 12 residues. Germline loops: CDR1 SQVTM, CDR2 ANQGSEA. CDR3 in DNA: TGCAGCGTTGATGTAGGGGGCATGGAAGCTTTCTTT. Its translation: CSVDVGGMEAFF.

The chain uses TRBV29-1 and TRBJ1-2; a possible D gene is TRBD1 (6 bases). The V gene lost 4 bases and the J gene lost 7 bases, with 13 bases spanning the gap. CDR1 is SQVTM and CDR2 is ANQGSEA in the germline V gene. The CDR3 has 12 residues. In nucleotides, the CDR3 is TGCAGCGTTGGCGGGGGGGGCTCTGGCTACACCTTC. This codes for CSVGGGGSGYTF.

The sample holds a few counts of this clone. The chain uses TRBV29-1 and TRBJ2-3; D might be TRBD1 (5 bases). Germline CDR1 reads SQVTM; CDR2 reads ANQGSEA. The germline V and J ends were trimmed by 6 bases and 0 bases, with 10 bases remaining between them. This CDR3 contains 13 residues. The CDR3 region is CSVRTTSTDTQYF. The CDR3 nucleotides are TGCAGCGTCCGGACAACCAGCACAGATACGCAGTATTTT.

V usage is TRBV29-1 and J usage is TRBJ2-1; no firm D call. The CDR3 extends over 11 amino acids. Trimming stripped 5 bases from V and 10 bases from J, with 12 bases between. The germline gives CDR1 SQVTM, CDR2 ANQGSEA. The CDR3 is CSVQILIEQFF. The CDR3 coding sequence is TGCAGCGTTCAGATCTTAATCGAGCAGTTCTTC.

The V call is TRBV29-1, the J call TRBJ2-3; perhaps TRBD2 as D (6 bases). V shed 4 bases and J shed 2 bases, with 16 bases lying between them. The length of the CDR3 is 15 residues. The germline V gene encodes CDR1 SQVTM and CDR2 ANQGSEA. The CDR3 nucleotides read TGCAGCGTTGTGCGGGGAGCCCCTCTCACAGATACGCAGTATTTT. Its protein is CSVVRGAPLTDTQYF.

This clone has just a few counts. The chain uses TRBV5-8 and TRBJ1-2; D not certain. The CDR3 totals 15 residues. The V gene's germline CDR1 is SGHTS and CDR2 YDEGEE. The V end lost 3 bases, the J end lost 8 bases, and 20 bases lay between the germline ends. The CDR3 protein is CASSSLFAPREGYTF. The CDR3 region has the DNA TGTGCCAGCAGCTCCCTATTTGCGCCGAGGGAAGGCTACACCTTC.

The V gene is TRBV30, the J gene TRBJ1-1; possibly TRBD1 for D (5 bases). Trimming cost V 5 bases and J 0 bases, with 16 bases left between them. The CDR3 has 15 residues. Germline V CDR1 and CDR2: GTSNPN, SVGIG (reference sequence). This CDR3 reads CAWSPKWGMNTEAFF. The CDR3 bases are TGTGCCTGGTCCCCGAAATGGGGGATGAACACTGAAGCTTTCTTT.